This TCR beta chain was captured by sequencing in a study of neurological immune-mediated disorders. TCRdb re-derived calls from the 5' RACE reads in MiXCR, one entry per CDR3 protein. The sample yields about 31,000 distinct CDR3 sequences, 10% to 15% seen once. The time point here: technical triplicate 2. The germline gives CDR1 DFQATT, CDR2 SNEGSKA (reference sequence). This CDR3 contains 16 residues. The trim removed 1 base at V and 2 bases at J, leaving 4 bases unmatched. This clonotype has ten or more counts. The V call is TRBV20-1, the J call TRBJ2-3; 12 nucleotides align to TRBD2. The TCR was taken from a female donor with HTLV-1-associated myelopathy (HAM/TSP). Sequencing used CD4+ T cells from blood. The CDR3 DNA reads TGCAGTGCTAGAGCTAGCGGGGGGGCTATCACAGATACGCAGTATTTT. Its translation: CSARASGGAITDTQYF.